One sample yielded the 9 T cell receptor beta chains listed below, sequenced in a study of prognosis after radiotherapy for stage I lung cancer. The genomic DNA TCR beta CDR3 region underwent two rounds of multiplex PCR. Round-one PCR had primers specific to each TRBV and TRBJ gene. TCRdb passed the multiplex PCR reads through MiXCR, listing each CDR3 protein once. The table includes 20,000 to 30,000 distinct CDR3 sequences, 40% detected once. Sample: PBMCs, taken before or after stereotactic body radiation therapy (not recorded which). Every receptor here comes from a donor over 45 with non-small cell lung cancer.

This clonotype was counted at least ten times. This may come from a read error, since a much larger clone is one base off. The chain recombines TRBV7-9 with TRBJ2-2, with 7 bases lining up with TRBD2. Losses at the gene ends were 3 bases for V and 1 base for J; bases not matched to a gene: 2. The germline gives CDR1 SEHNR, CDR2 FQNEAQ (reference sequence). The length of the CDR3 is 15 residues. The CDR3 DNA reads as TGTGCCAGCAGCTTCGCGGGAGAGAACACCGGGGAGCTGTTTTTT. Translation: CASSFAGENTGELFF.

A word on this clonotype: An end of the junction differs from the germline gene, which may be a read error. The CDR3 here is CASRPGGFGFGVQCF. DNA for the CDR3: TGTGCCAGCAGGCCTGGGGGCTTCGGTTTTGGGGTGCAGTGTTTT. The chain joins TRBV28 to TRBJ2-3, with D possibly TRBD1 on 6 matching bases. The CDR3 has 15 amino acids. Germline loops: CDR1 MDHEN, CDR2 SYDVKM.

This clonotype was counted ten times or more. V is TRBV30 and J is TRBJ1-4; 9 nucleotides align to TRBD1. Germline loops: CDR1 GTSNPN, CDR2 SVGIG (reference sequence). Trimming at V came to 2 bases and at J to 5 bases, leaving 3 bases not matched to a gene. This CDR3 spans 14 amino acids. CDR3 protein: CAWSLTGGNEKLFF. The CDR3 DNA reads TGTGCCTGGAGTCTGACAGGGGGGAATGAAAAACTGTTTTTT.

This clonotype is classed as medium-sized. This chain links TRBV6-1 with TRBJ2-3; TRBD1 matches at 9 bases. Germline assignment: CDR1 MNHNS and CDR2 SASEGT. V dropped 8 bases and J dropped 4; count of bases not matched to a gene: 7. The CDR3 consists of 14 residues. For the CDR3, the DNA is TGTGCCAGCGGGGGTGGACAGGGGCCAGATACGCAGTATTTT. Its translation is CASGGGQGPDTQYF.

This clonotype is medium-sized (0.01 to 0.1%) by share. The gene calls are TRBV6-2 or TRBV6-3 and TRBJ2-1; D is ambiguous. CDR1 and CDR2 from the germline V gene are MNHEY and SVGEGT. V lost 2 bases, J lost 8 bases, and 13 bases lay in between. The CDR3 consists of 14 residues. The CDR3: CASSYRRGSDEQFF. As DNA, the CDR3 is TGTGCCAGCAGTTACCGGAGAGGTTCGGATGAGCAGTTCTTC.

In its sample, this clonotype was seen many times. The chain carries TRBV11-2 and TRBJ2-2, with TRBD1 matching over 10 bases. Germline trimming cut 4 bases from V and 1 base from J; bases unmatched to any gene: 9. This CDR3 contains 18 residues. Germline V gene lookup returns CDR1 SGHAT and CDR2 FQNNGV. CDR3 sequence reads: CASSSNFRDRGNTGELFF. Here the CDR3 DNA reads TGTGCCAGCAGCTCAAACTTCCGGGACAGGGGGAACACCGGGGAGCTGTTTTTT.

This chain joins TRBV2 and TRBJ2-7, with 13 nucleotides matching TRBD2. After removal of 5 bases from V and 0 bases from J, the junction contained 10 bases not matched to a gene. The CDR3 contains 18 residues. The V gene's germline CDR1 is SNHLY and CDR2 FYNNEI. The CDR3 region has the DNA TGTGCCAGCAGTCGCTTTTTCGGGACTAGCGGGGCCTCCTACGAGCAGTACTTC. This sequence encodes CASSRFFGTSGASYEQYF.

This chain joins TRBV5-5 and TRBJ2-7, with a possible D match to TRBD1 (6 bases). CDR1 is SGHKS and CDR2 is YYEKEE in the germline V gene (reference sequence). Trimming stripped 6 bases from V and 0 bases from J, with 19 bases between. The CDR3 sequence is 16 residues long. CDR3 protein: CASTQERDKLSYEQYF. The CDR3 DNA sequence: TGTGCCAGCACTCAAGAACGGGACAAGCTCTCCTACGAGCAGTACTTC.

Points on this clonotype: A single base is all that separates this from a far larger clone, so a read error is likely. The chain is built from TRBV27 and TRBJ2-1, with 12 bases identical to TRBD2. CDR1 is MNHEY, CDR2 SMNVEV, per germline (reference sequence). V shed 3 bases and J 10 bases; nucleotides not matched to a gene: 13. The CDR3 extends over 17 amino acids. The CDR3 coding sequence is TGTGCCAGCAGTTTTTTACTAGCGGGAGGTGGGGCCTACGAGCAGTTCTTC. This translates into CASSFLLAGGGAYEQFF.